The sequence of this T cell receptor (beta chain) was determined in a study of blood T cell repertoires in COVID-19. Study as a whole: Both acute and convalescent COVID-19 samples were obtained from the United States, Italy and Spain. Sample material is recorded as cDNA or gDNA derived from T cells, B-cell-depleted T cells, or PBMCs.

Germline V gives CDR1 LGHDT, CDR2 YNNKEL (reference sequence). The CDR3 sequence is 16 residues long. The V and J ends lost 3 bases and 4 bases respectively, with 16 bases between them. In the study's own analysis: By means of reference gene primer amplification, nucleated cell counts were estimated. Repertoires were generated with immunoSEQ multiplex PCR, while TCRdb's copy carries only in-frame clones and drops some. V, J and clone size are those of that table, while D and trimming were read from the DNA. The data show 150,000 or so clones, roughly 86% seen once. This chain uses TRBV3-1 (or the pseudogene TRBV3-2) with TRBJ2-1, with D possibly matching TRBD2 (6 bases). Sequences were obtained from peripheral blood. The receptor was derived from a human donor with acute or convalescent COVID-19. The donor label of this sample is uncertain. CDR3 DNA sequence: TGTGCCAGCAGCCATACTCCTAGCGTGGGGTACAATGAGCAGTTCTTC. This sequence encodes CASSHTPSVGYNEQFF.